This T cell receptor beta chain was captured in a study of shared clonotypes between healthy human individuals. The assay was immunoSEQ multiplex PCR, and TCRdb's table has in-frame clones only and misses some. The sample comprises about 2,100,000 clones, about 92% of which are singletons, and around 1.7% rests with the top ten. The CDR3 is 14 amino acids. The V gene end was trimmed by 11 bases and the J gene end by 4 bases; junction bases not matched to a gene: 10. Germline-derived CDR1 and CDR2 are LNHDA and SQIVND (reference sequence). Naive CD8 isolation took CD45RO-negative cells positively selected for CCR7 and excluded terminally differentiated effector memory CD45RA+ cells.

The TCR sequence derives from a man younger than 30 in good health. Some clones in this sample may be carry-over from other donors' samples. Sequenced: naive CD8+ T cells from PBMCs. The rearrangement links TRBV19 to TRBJ2-7; 11 positions agree with TRBD1. In nucleotides, the CDR3 is TGTGCCGTAGGACAGGGACAGGGGGAATACGAGCAGTACTTC. Encoded protein: CAVGQGQGEYEQYF.